Listed here are 27 T cell receptor beta chains from one sample, sequenced in a study of blood T cell repertoires in COVID-19. This table comes from immunoSEQ multiplex PCR, and its TCRdb copy is limited to in-frame clones, with some not included. The data hold roughly 330,000 clones, with about 89% observed a single time. Sample: peripheral blood. The receptor source for this set is a man between 18 and 29 years old who had recovered from COVID-19.

On this clone: The junction shows a germline mismatch at one end, possibly a read error. V gene TRBV6-2 or TRBV6-3 combines with J gene TRBJ1-1, with TRBD1 identical over 11 bases. There are 15 residues in the CDR3. Looked up from germline, CDR1 is MNHEY and CDR2 is SVGEGT. The CDR3: CASSYPGTGGRSPIF. For the CDR3, the DNA is TGTGCCAGCAGTTACCCCGGGACAGGGGGGCGTTCCCCTATCTTT.

This clone was observed a handful of times. The chain has TRBV7-3 and TRBJ2-2, with TRBD1 identical over 10 bases. V lost 6 bases and J lost 7; bases outside the gene matches: 11. CDR1 and CDR2 (germline): SGHTA, FQGTGA. CDR3 length: 16 residues. The CDR3 coding sequence is TGTGCCAGCAGGTCTACCGGGACAGGGGTGTTCGGGGAGCTGTTTTTT. It codes for CASRSTGTGVFGELFF. Using reference TRBV7-3 and TRBJ2-2 for the parts outside the CDR3, the full variable domain is GAGVSQTPSNKVTEKGKYVELRCDPISGHTALYWYRQSLGQGPEFLIYFQGTGAADDSGLPNDRFFAVRPEGSVSTLKIQRTERGDSAVYLCASRSTGTGVFGELFFGEGSRLTVL.

The V call is TRBV18, the J call TRBJ2-7; 10 nucleotides align to TRBD2. V lost 6 bases and J lost 5; bases outside the gene matches: 10. This CDR3 is built from 15 residues. Germline values: CDR1 KGHSH, CDR2 LQKENI. The CDR3 loop is CASSPPGLAFDEQYF. The CDR3 DNA reads as TGTGCCAGCTCCCCGCCGGGACTAGCGTTCGACGAGCAGTACTTC.

The chain carries TRBV7-6 and TRBJ2-2; D remains ambiguous. V was pared by 2 bases and J by 2 bases, with 6 bases between. The CDR3 is 14 residues long. CDR1 and CDR2 (germline): SGHVS, FNYEAQ. The CDR3 region is CASSLSLNTGELFF. The DNA of the CDR3 is TGTGCCAGCAGCTTAAGCCTTAACACCGGGGAGCTGTTTTTT.

This clone appeared once. The chain joins TRBV4-1 to TRBJ2-7; 7 nucleotides agree with TRBD1. The CDR3 totals 15 residues. Germline lookup yields CDR1 MGHRA and CDR2 YSYEKL. V lost 0 bases to trimming and J lost 2 bases; unmatched junction nucleotides: 4. The CDR3 DNA reads TGCGCCAGCAGCCAAGAACCCGGGACAGCCTACGAGCAGTACTTC. It specifies CASSQEPGTAYEQYF.

The chain is built from TRBV7-8 and TRBJ2-6; D not resolved. Trimming left V 2 bases short and J 1 base short, with 12 bases between. The V gene's germline CDR1 is SGHVS and CDR2 FQNEAQ. This CDR3 spans 17 amino acids. CDR3 region: CASSLMQSGSGANVLTF. The CDR3 DNA is TGTGCCAGCAGCTTAATGCAGTCTGGTTCTGGGGCCAACGTCCTGACTTTC.

The chain has TRBV19 and TRBJ1-2; the D gene is possibly TRBD1 (6 bases). V lost 5 bases, J lost 0 bases, and 13 bases lay in between. CDR1 LNHDA and CDR2 SQIVND come from the germline V gene (reference sequence). The CDR3 has 15 residues. The CDR3 region has the DNA TGTGCCAGTAGTGTCGGACAGCTTGCTAACTATGGCTACACCTTC. It codes for CASSVGQLANYGYTF.

The chain links TRBV4-1 to TRBJ2-3; tentative D call: TRBD2 (5 bases). This CDR3 has 15 amino acids. Trimming pared 7 bases from V and 1 base from J, leaving 15 bases between. Germline values: CDR1 MGHRA, CDR2 YSYEKL. Here the CDR3 reads CASTRDYPRTDTQYF. The DNA of the CDR3 is TGCGCCAGCACCCGAGACTACCCTCGCACAGATACGCAGTATTTT.

The chain has TRBV27 and TRBJ2-2; D is uncertain. Per germline, CDR1 MNHEY and CDR2 SMNVEV (reference sequence). V was pared by 5 bases and J by 4 bases, with 20 bases between. The CDR3 has 17 residues. This CDR3 is CASSRDDGSYITGELFF. The DNA of the CDR3 is TGTGCCAGCAGTAGAGACGACGGGTCCTATATCACCGGGGAGCTGTTTTTT.

This chain joins TRBV5-1 and TRBJ2-1; no clear D. There are 17 residues in the CDR3. V lost 4 bases and J lost 2, with 19 bases in between. In germline, CDR1 is SGHRS, CDR2 YFSETQ. CDR3 coding DNA: TGCGCCAGCAGCCCGTTTCTGGCCCGGGTGGCCTACAATGAGCAGTTCTTC. This codes for CASSPFLARVAYNEQFF.

The CDR3 region has the DNA TGCGCCAGCAGCCATGAAGACAGGGGCTATGGCTACACCTTC. This codes for CASSHEDRGYGYTF. V usage is TRBV4-1 and J usage is TRBJ1-2, with 8 bases matching TRBD1. CDR1 is MGHRA, CDR2 YSYEKL, per germline. This CDR3 region has 14 residues. Trimming at V came to 3 bases and at J to 4 bases, leaving 4 bases not matched to a gene.

This clone was counted once. The V call is TRBV7-2, the J call TRBJ2-3; no clear D gene. Trimming removed 2 bases from V and 2 bases from J, with 14 bases in between. In germline, CDR1 is SGHTA, CDR2 FQGNSA. The CDR3 extends over 16 amino acids. Here the CDR3 DNA reads TGTGCCAGCAGCTTAACTTCAGCGAAGAACACAGATACGCAGTATTTT. This gives the protein CASSLTSAKNTDTQYF.

The chain has TRBV7-9 and TRBJ1-2; D might be TRBD1 (6 bases). Trimming left V 1 base short and J 3 bases short, with 15 bases between. Per germline, CDR1 SEHNR and CDR2 FQNEAQ (reference sequence). The CDR3 has 16 amino acids. The chain's CDR3 is CASSLGPQGFDYGYTF. The CDR3 nucleotides are TGTGCCAGCAGCTTAGGCCCACAGGGTTTCGACTATGGCTACACCTTC.

The V call is TRBV12-3 or TRBV12-4, the J call TRBJ2-3; TRBD1 might be the D (6 bases). The CDR3 loop spans 12 amino acids. With 6 bases removed from V and 4 bases from J, the gap between germline ends came to 8 bases. As DNA, the CDR3 is TGTGCCAGCAGGTCAGGGGCAGATACGCAGTATTTT. Protein product: CASRSGADTQYF.

This clone was found once. The chain carries TRBV19 and TRBJ2-1; 8 nucleotides line up with TRBD2. Germline CDR1 and CDR2: LNHDA and SQIVND (reference sequence). V shed 3 bases and J 16 bases; nucleotides not matched to a gene: 11. This CDR3 has 13 residues. The CDR3 region has the DNA TGTGCCAGTAGTATCAGCGGGGGCAAGGACCTTTTCTTC. This translates into CASSISGGKDLFF.

This chain links TRBV9 with TRBJ1-3, with a possible D match to TRBD1 (5 bases). This CDR3 spans 16 amino acids. V lost 1 base to trimming and J lost 3 bases, with 14 bases between them. The germline gives CDR1 SGDLS, CDR2 YYNGEE. For the CDR3, the DNA is TGTGCCAGCAGCGTAAATGGGGCCGACGGTGGAAACACCATATATTTT. Protein: CASSVNGADGGNTIYF.

The chain uses TRBV30 and TRBJ1-2; D is undetermined. CDR3 size: 12 residues. Trimming cost V 1 base and J 2 bases, with 5 bases left between them. Germline V lookup: CDR1 GTSNPN, CDR2 SVGIG (reference sequence). The CDR3 here is CAWSAVNYGYTF. As DNA, the CDR3 is TGTGCCTGGAGTGCGGTGAACTATGGCTACACCTTC.

The gene calls are TRBV6-5 and TRBJ2-7; 11 nucleotides match TRBD1. With V trimmed by 0 bases and J by 5 bases, 6 bases remained unmatched. Germline V gene data show CDR1 as MNHEY and CDR2 as SVGAGI. The CDR3 extends over 16 amino acids. The CDR3 bases are TGTGCCAGCAGTTACTCCGGGGGACAGGGGGGCCACGAGCAGTACTTC. As protein: CASSYSGGQGGHEQYF.

This clone is a singleton in its sample. This chain uses TRBV28 with TRBJ1-2; the D gene is possibly TRBD1 (5 bases). This CDR3 has 11 residues. Looked up from germline, CDR1 is MDHEN and CDR2 is SYDVKM. Trimming left V 7 bases short and J 4 bases short, with 7 bases between. The CDR3 DNA reads as TGTGCCAGCAATCAGGGCTATGGCTACACCTTC. This gives the protein CASNQGYGYTF.

Written as DNA, the CDR3 is TGTGCCAGCAGCTTAGAAGCCCGGGGGAACTATGGCTACACCTTC. Amino acid sequence: CASSLEARGNYGYTF. V gene TRBV7-2 combines with J gene TRBJ1-2, with a weak D call TRBD1 (5 bases). The ends were cut back, 1 base at V and 2 bases at J, with 11 bases in the middle. This CDR3 has 15 residues. Germline assignment: CDR1 SGHTA and CDR2 FQGNSA.

CDR3 DNA sequence: TGTGCCAGCAGCTTGGTTTCCAGCTACGAGCAGTACTTC. Translation gives CASSLVSSYEQYF. The chain links TRBV5-6 to TRBJ2-7; the D is unclear. Germline values: CDR1 SGHDT, CDR2 YYEEEE. The CDR3 consists of 13 residues. Between the trimmed V and J ends, which lost 0 bases and 3 bases, there was a span of 7 bases.

This clone was recorded a few times. This chain connects TRBV11-3 to TRBJ2-2, with a tentative D call TRBD1 (5 bases). Trimming removed 3 bases at V and 0 bases at J, with 8 bases between. The germline gives CDR1 SGHNT, CDR2 YENEEA. The CDR3 consists of 15 residues. This CDR3 is CASSFAGTNTGELFF. The CDR3 coding sequence is TGTGCCAGCAGCTTTGCAGGGACGAACACCGGGGAGCTGTTTTTT.

The chain combines TRBV7-3 with TRBJ2-7, with TRBD2 identical over 7 bases. The CDR3 is 15 residues long. J gave up 0 bases and V 2 bases, and 4 bases lay outside the gene matches. Germline V gene lookup returns CDR1 SGHTA and CDR2 FQGTGA. CDR3 protein: CASSLQSGVSYEQYF. The CDR3 coding sequence is TGTGCCAGCAGCTTACAAAGCGGGGTCTCCTACGAGCAGTACTTC.

This chain connects TRBV9 to TRBJ2-2, with a tentative D call TRBD2 (6 bases). CDR3 length: 15 amino acids. Trimming left V 3 bases short and J 1 base short, with 10 bases between. CDR1 and CDR2 from the germline V gene are SGDLS and YYNGEE. The CDR3 sequence: CASSADGGNTGELFF. CDR3 coding DNA: TGTGCCAGCAGCGCGGACGGGGGGAACACCGGGGAGCTGTTTTTT.

This sequence joins TRBV5-6 and TRBJ1-6; 7 nucleotides align to TRBD1. The CDR3 sequence is 16 residues long. The germline V gene encodes CDR1 SGHDT and CDR2 YYEEEE. After removal of 1 base from V and 5 bases from J, the junction contained 6 bases not matched to a gene. CDR3 sequence (DNA): TGTGCCAGCAGCTTGTATCCCGGGACAGATAATTCACCCCTCCACTTT. It specifies CASSLYPGTDNSPLHF.

The table lists this clone with a few counts. The V call is TRBV24-1, the J call TRBJ2-2; unclear D gene. The germline V gene has CDR1 KGHDR and CDR2 SFDVKD. The germline V and J ends were trimmed by 4 bases and 5 bases, with 13 bases remaining between them. The CDR3 is made up of 15 amino acids. Written as DNA, the CDR3 is TGTGCCACCAGTGACCGCACACACCCAACCGGGGAGCTGTTTTTT. Its translation: CATSDRTHPTGELFF.

The chain links TRBV21-1 to TRBJ2-3; TRBD2, the table's D call, lacks a check against the DNA. TRBV21-1 is designated a pseudogene. The CDR3 totals 17 residues. The CDR3 DNA follows: TGTGCCAGCAGCTTTTTAACTAGCGGGGGCGACCTGGATACGCAGTATTTT. Translation: CASSFLTSGGDLDTQYF.